This T cell receptor (beta chain) was sequenced in a study of T-cell reconstitution after alpha-beta-depleted transplantation in children. This clonotype has ten or more counts. TCRbeta library construction was performed incorporating unique molecular identifiers. TCRdb ran MiXCR on the PCR reads and lists one entry per CDR3 protein. This table has 190,000 or so distinct CDR3 sequences, roughly 7.5% appearing once. The source is a human donor who donated a stem cell graft to a child with Wiskott-Aldrich syndrome. Sequenced material: PBMCs from the stem cell graft donor, taken from the stem cell graft.

CDR3 sequence reads: CASSYGLAGHEQYF. The CDR3 DNA is TGTGCCAGCAGTTACGGACTAGCGGGGCACGAGCAGTACTTC. The chain recombines TRBV6-5 with TRBJ2-7; 12 nucleotides align to TRBD2. Unmatched junction bases numbered 1, after V lost 2 bases and J lost 5 bases. The CDR3 totals 14 residues. CDR1 and CDR2 (germline): MNHEY, SVGAGI.